This T cell receptor beta chain comes out of a study of graft-versus-host responses after intestinal transplantation. In the study overall: Every recipient had anti-thymocyte globulin induction and two to four years of tacrolimus plus steroids. Regarding the study as a whole: GvH clonotypes were identified within recipient marrow, with a subset emerging first in ileum or blood. Early after transplant, HvG declines were associated with peak levels of circulating GvH clones.

Profiling relied on immunoSEQ multiplex PCR, and the TCRdb table lists in-frame clones only, not all of them. The sample consists of about 41,000 clones, 90% to 95% of them appearing once. To note about this clone: What it recognizes is unknown.

CDR3 length: 18 amino acids. Germline V lookup: CDR1 LGHNA, CDR2 YSLEER. Trimming took 1 base from V and 6 from J; bases not matched to a gene: 15. This specimen consisted of unstimulated CD8+ T cells sorted from spleen or lymph node cells, obtained before transplant. The genes are TRBV4-3 and TRBJ2-1, with 7 bases fitting TRBD2. The source of this sequence is a human donor who was the organ donor for an intestinal transplant. The CDR3 DNA follows: TGCGCCAGCAGCCAAGGGTACGGGACTAAAGTCGTTCGCAATGAGCAGTTCTTC. Protein: CASSQGYGTKVVRNEQFF.